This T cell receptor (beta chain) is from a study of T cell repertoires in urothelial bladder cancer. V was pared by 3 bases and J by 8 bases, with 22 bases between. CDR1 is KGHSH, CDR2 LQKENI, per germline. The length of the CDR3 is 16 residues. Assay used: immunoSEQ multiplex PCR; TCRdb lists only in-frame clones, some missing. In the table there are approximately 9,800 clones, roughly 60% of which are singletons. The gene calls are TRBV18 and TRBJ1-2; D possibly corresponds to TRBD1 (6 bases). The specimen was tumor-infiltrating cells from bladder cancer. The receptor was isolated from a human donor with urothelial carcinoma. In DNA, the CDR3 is TGTGCCAGCTCACCTAATACAATGGACGGGGGCTCCGGCTACACCTTC. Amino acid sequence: CASSPNTMDGGSGYTF.